Following are 20 T cell receptor beta chains from one sample sequenced in a study of cytomegalovirus exposure and HLA in healthy donors. The PCR had 60 Vbeta and 13 Jbeta primers. Clones were read by immunoSEQ multiplex PCR, and TCRdb kept only the in-frame ones, dropping some. The table lists about 130,000 clones, over 60% of them singletons. The specimen was PBMCs. These receptors all come from a woman between 35 and 50 years old in good health and CMV-seropositive.

The V call is TRBV5-6, the J call TRBJ1-4; 8 bases are shared with TRBD1. The CDR3 contains 15 residues. The ends lost 0 bases at V and 3 bases at J; junction bases unmatched: 1. Per germline, CDR1 SGHDT and CDR2 YYEEEE. CDR3 region: CASSLGGQANEKLFF. CDR3 nucleotides: TGTGCCAGCAGCTTGGGGGGACAGGCTAATGAAAAACTGTTTTTT.

This sequence joins TRBV15 and TRBJ2-5, with 7 bases fitting TRBD2. The CDR3 sequence is 18 residues long. CDR1 and CDR2 (germline): LNHNV, YYDKDF (reference sequence). Trimming cost V 0 bases and J 4 bases; bases outside gene matches: 14. CDR3 loop: CATSRDALAASITETQYF. In DNA form, the CDR3 reads TGTGCCACCAGCAGAGATGCCCTAGCGGCAAGTATCACAGAGACCCAGTACTTC. Together with reference TRBV15 and TRBJ2-5, the CDR3 gives the full variable domain: DAMVIQNPRYQVTQFGKPVTLSCSQTLNHNVMYWYQQKSSQAPKLLFHYYDKDFNNEADTPDNFQSRRPNTSFCFLDIRSPGLGDTAMYLCATSRDALAASITETQYFGPGTRLLVL.

This clone was counted between two and nine times. J is TRBJ1-5 and V is TRBV28; no reliable D call. The CDR3 is made up of 17 amino acids. Germline CDR1 reads MDHEN; CDR2 reads SYDVKM. The germline V and J ends were trimmed by 5 bases and 6 bases, with 23 bases remaining between them. The CDR3 spells CASSLPRLRPGGQPQHF. The CDR3 DNA sequence: TGTGCCAGCAGTCTCCCGCGGCTTCGCCCCGGAGGTCAGCCCCAGCATTTT.

The J gene is TRBJ2-3, the V gene TRBV29-1; 7 bases fit TRBD2. Losses at the gene ends were 5 bases for V and 2 bases for J; bases not matched to a gene: 4. Germline CDR1 and CDR2: SQVTM and ANQGSEA. The CDR3 spans 13 residues. CDR3 DNA: TGCAGCGTTTTGGGAGGGAACACAGATACGCAGTATTTT. Protein product: CSVLGGNTDTQYF.

This clone was found a few times. J is TRBJ2-2 and V is TRBV25-1; 7 nucleotides line up with TRBD1. The V and J ends lost 1 base and 1 base, in that order; junction bases with no gene match: 6. The CDR3 is 17 residues long. The germline CDR1 and CDR2 sequences are MGHDK and SYGVNS. This chain's CDR3 is CASSELGQKLNTGELFF. The CDR3 DNA follows: TGTGCCAGCAGTGAATTGGGACAGAAACTGAACACCGGGGAGCTGTTTTTT.

The chain uses TRBV2 and TRBJ2-1; a possible D gene is TRBD1 (6 bases). There are 12 residues in the CDR3. CDR1 and CDR2 from the germline V gene are SNHLY and FYNNEI. Trimming took off 5 bases at V and 5 bases at J, with 7 bases between the two ends. CDR3 residues: CASSSGDNEQFF. The CDR3 coding sequence is TGTGCCAGCAGTTCAGGGGACAATGAGCAGTTCTTC.

The sample holds a few counts of this clone. The chain uses TRBV18 and TRBJ2-1; 8 bases agree with TRBD2. CDR1 is KGHSH, CDR2 LQKENI, per germline. The CDR3 is 18 amino acids. The V and J ends lost 3 bases and 3 bases, in that order; junction bases with no gene match: 13. The CDR3 here is CASSPGKSSGSLYNEQFF. CDR3 DNA: TGTGCCAGCTCACCTGGAAAGTCAAGCGGGAGCCTCTACAATGAGCAGTTCTTC.

The chain is built from TRBV9 and TRBJ1-2; TRBD1 might be the D (6 bases). Looked up from germline, CDR1 is SGDLS and CDR2 is YYNGEE. The CDR3 totals 18 residues. Between the trimmed V and J ends, which lost 0 bases and 2 bases, there was a span of 20 bases. CDR3 DNA sequence: TGTGCCAGCAGCGTAGCTCCATTCGCCGGGACATCGAACTATGGCTACACCTTC. Translation gives CASSVAPFAGTSNYGYTF. Complete variable domain (other parts from reference TRBV9 and TRBJ1-2): DSGVTQTPKHLITATGQRVTLRCSPRSGDLSVYWYQQSLDQGLQFLIQYYNGEERAKGNILERFSAQQFPDLHSELNLSSLELGDSALYFCASSVAPFAGTSNYGYTFGSGTRLTVV.

Remarks on this clone: The identical CDR3 is also encoded by other nucleotide sequences in the sample. The genes are TRBV18 and TRBJ2-7, with unresolved D. V was shortened by 6 bases and J by 2 bases, with 11 bases between the two germline ends. CDR3 size: 13 residues. The germline V gene has CDR1 KGHSH and CDR2 LQKENI. Written as DNA, the CDR3 is TGTGCCAGCTCCCCCCCGGGTACCTACGAGCAGTACTTC. Encoded protein: CASSPPGTYEQYF.

This clone was detected only a few times. The rearrangement joins TRBV19 to TRBJ2-7; possible D gene TRBD2, 6 bases. V dropped 6 bases and J dropped 7 bases, with 19 bases sitting between them. The CDR3 is 14 amino acids. Germline V lookup: CDR1 LNHDA, CDR2 SQIVND (reference sequence). The CDR3 spells CASSRRQGGGEQYF. The DNA for the CDR3 is TGTGCCAGTAGCCGGCGCCAGGGAGGTGGGGAGCAGTACTTC.

This clone was observed a few times. This rearrangement joins TRBV19 to TRBJ2-1; TRBD2 matches 7 bases. Looked up from germline, CDR1 is LNHDA and CDR2 is SQIVND (reference sequence). The ends lost 0 bases at V and 14 bases at J; junction bases unmatched: 10. The CDR3 is made up of 14 amino acids. The CDR3 region is CASSIEGGSSPEFF. Written as DNA, the CDR3 is TGTGCCAGTAGTATAGAGGGCGGGAGCTCCCCAGAGTTCTTC.

The chain employs TRBV5-4 and TRBJ2-3, with 7 bases that match TRBD2. The CDR3 runs 16 residues. Unmatched junction bases numbered 5, after V lost 0 bases and J lost 1 base. CDR1 and CDR2 (germline): SGHNT, YYREEE (reference sequence). The CDR3 region is CASSLDLAERTDTQYF. CDR3 in DNA: TGTGCCAGCAGCTTGGACCTAGCGGAGCGCACAGATACGCAGTATTTT.

The chain links TRBV18 to TRBJ1-1; D unclear. The length of the CDR3 is 13 residues. V shed 3 bases and J shed 6 bases, with 11 bases lying between them. CDR1 and CDR2 from the germline V gene are KGHSH and LQKENI. The chain's CDR3 is CASSPLRGSEAFF. The DNA of the CDR3 is TGTGCCAGCTCACCCCTCCGGGGATCTGAAGCTTTCTTT.

The chain employs TRBV5-1 and TRBJ1-1; TRBD1 matches at 8 bases. This CDR3 region has 15 residues. V gave up 0 bases and J gave up 6 bases; unmatched junction bases: 7. Germline CDR1 SGHRS, CDR2 YFSETQ. DNA for the CDR3: TGCGCCAGCAGCTTGGTTACAGGGGGTTTCTCTGAAGCTTTCTTT. It yields the protein CASSLVTGGFSEAFF.

This chain links TRBV5-1 with TRBJ2-7; D perhaps matches TRBD1 (6 bases). V lost 5 bases and J 2 bases, leaving 17 bases between the germline ends. In germline, CDR1 is SGHRS, CDR2 YFSETQ. CDR3 size: 15 residues. The CDR3 region is CASRLDSSKAYEQYF. The CDR3 DNA is TGCGCCAGCAGACTGGACAGTTCGAAGGCCTACGAGCAGTACTTC.

The rearrangement uses TRBV6-5 and TRBJ2-7, with D possibly matching TRBD2 (6 bases). The CDR3 extends over 14 amino acids. Germline V gene data show CDR1 as MNHEY and CDR2 as SVGAGI. Trimming left V 3 bases short and J 3 bases short, with 12 bases between. This CDR3 is CASSYRESLYEQYF. CDR3 DNA sequence: TGTGCCAGCAGTTATCGGGAGTCTCTCTACGAGCAGTACTTC.

This sequence joins TRBV6-4 and TRBJ2-1, with 10 nucleotides matching TRBD2. Per germline, CDR1 MRHNA and CDR2 SNTAGT. The CDR3 length is 16 residues. Losses at the gene ends were 5 bases for V and 1 base for J; bases not matched to a gene: 5. CDR3 coding DNA: TGTGCCAGCAGTCTAGCGGGAGAGGGATCCTACAATGAGCAGTTCTTC. This encodes CASSLAGEGSYNEQFF.

This sequence joins TRBV18 and TRBJ2-7; no clear D. The germline gives CDR1 KGHSH, CDR2 LQKENI. The CDR3 covers 15 residues. Trimming stripped 3 bases from V and 0 bases from J, with 12 bases between. The CDR3 region has the DNA TGTGCCAGCTCACCCCTCCCGAGAAGCTCCTACGAGCAGTACTTC. Its translation: CASSPLPRSSYEQYF.

The chain couples TRBV6-5 to TRBJ2-1; D unclear. This CDR3 region has 12 residues. Trimming pared 7 bases from V and 6 bases from J, leaving 10 bases between. Germline loops: CDR1 MNHEY, CDR2 SVGAGI. Written as DNA, the CDR3 is TGTGCCAGCATGGCCAGCGTCAATGAGCAGTTCTTC. Protein sequence: CASMASVNEQFF.

This chain connects TRBV5-1 to TRBJ2-5, with D unresolved. Trimming took off 4 bases at V and 2 bases at J, with 3 bases between the two ends. This CDR3 has 11 amino acids. Germline V gene sequence: CDR1 SGHRS, CDR2 YFSETQ. CDR3 residues: CASSQQETQYF. Here the CDR3 DNA reads TGCGCCAGCAGCCAACAAGAGACCCAGTACTTC.